Below, 24 T cell receptor beta chains from the same sample are listed, as sequenced in a study of T-cell memory formation after mild COVID-19 (dated by TCRdb to 2020 to 2023). The library came from 5' RACE. Reads for this sample came from an Illumina NovaSeq 6000. Through fastp at Q25 and MiXCR, TCRdb rebuilt clones from the public reads, retaining in-frame beta chains. CDR3 protein sequences are deduplicated, and each keeps its most common genes and DNA. This sample has roughly 150,000 distinct CDR3 sequences in its table, and more than 12% of those were observed once. The ten largest clones capture around 14% of the sample. Sample: PBMCs or a T cell subset sorted from them (not recorded which). The receptors derive from an adult woman who had mild COVID-19 (a few samples of this study predate the infection). The sample titles of this study are shuffled in the database, so cell type and time point are left out; the donor was told from shared clones.

The J gene is TRBJ2-7, the V gene TRBV5-1, with D perhaps TRBD1 (6 bases). There are 13 residues in the CDR3. Germline loops: CDR1 SGHRS, CDR2 YFSETQ. Trimming cost V 4 bases and J 6 bases, with 14 bases left between them. In DNA form, the CDR3 reads TGCGCCAGCAGCCGACAGGAGTCCCGCGAGCAGTACTTC. Translating gives CASSRQESREQYF.

This clonotype appeared a few times. The chain carries TRBV3-1 and TRBJ2-2; maybe TRBD2 (5 bases). Germline V CDR1 and CDR2: LGHDT, YNNKEL (reference sequence). Trimming left V 1 base short and J 6 bases short, with 9 bases between. This CDR3 has 14 residues. DNA for the CDR3: TGTGCCAGCAGCCAAGGTTCGGGGTCCGGGGAGCTGTTTTTT. As protein: CASSQGSGSGELFF.

The genes are TRBV5-4 and TRBJ2-7; 7 bases fit TRBD2. Germline loops: CDR1 SGHNT, CDR2 YYREEE (reference sequence). The CDR3 is 15 amino acids. V lost 2 bases to trimming and J lost 2 bases; unmatched junction nucleotides: 7. CDR3 residues: CASSFHGTIAYEQYF. The CDR3 coding sequence is TGTGCCAGCAGCTTCCACGGGACTATAGCCTACGAGCAGTACTTC.

A few counts support this clonotype. The chain combines TRBV5-1 with TRBJ1-1; D remains ambiguous. CDR1 is SGHRS, CDR2 YFSETQ, per germline. V gave up 0 bases and J gave up 9 bases, with 9 bases separating them. The CDR3 spans 12 residues. CDR3 amino acids: CASSLEGPQAFF. The CDR3 nucleotides read TGCGCCAGCAGCTTGGAAGGACCCCAAGCTTTCTTT.

This clonotype came up a few times. The chain couples TRBV5-6 to TRBJ2-3; perhaps TRBD2 as D (5 bases). The CDR3 contains 14 residues. Trimming shortened V by 0 bases and J by 5 bases, and 10 bases separated the two germline ends. Per germline, CDR1 SGHDT and CDR2 YYEEEE. CDR3 sequence reads: CASSLDGKGDTQYF. The CDR3 region has the DNA TGTGCCAGCAGCTTGGACGGGAAGGGAGATACGCAGTATTTT.

The chain combines TRBV7-2 with TRBJ2-4, with D perhaps matching TRBD1 (6 bases). In germline, CDR1 is SGHTA, CDR2 FQGNSA. The CDR3 covers 13 residues. V dropped 5 bases and J dropped 5 bases, with 10 bases sitting between them. The CDR3: CASSPGVENIQYF. DNA for the CDR3: TGTGCCAGCAGCCCAGGGGTCGAAAACATTCAGTACTTC.

In DNA, the CDR3 is TGCAGTGCTAGAGATACCGCTAGCGGGGGGGCCGATTGGTATGAGCAGTTCTTC. Translation gives CSARDTASGGADWYEQFF. This chain uses TRBV20-1 with TRBJ2-1; 12 bases are shared with TRBD2. The CDR3 loop spans 18 amino acids. The junction had 14 bases not matched to a gene; V was cut back by 0 bases and J by 8 bases. Germline lookup yields CDR1 DFQATT and CDR2 SNEGSKA (reference sequence).

Turning to this clonotype: Sequence at one end of the junction differs from germline and may be a read error. The rearrangement joins TRBV18 to TRBJ2-4; TRBD2 matches 7 bases. CDR3 length: 15 amino acids. Germline V gene sequence: CDR1 KGHSH, CDR2 LQKENI. The CDR3 is CVSSPTGGFGNIQYF. As DNA, the CDR3 is TGTGTCAGCTCACCAACGGGGGGATTCGGGAACATTCAGTACTTC.

This clonotype appeared a single time. J is TRBJ2-1 and V is TRBV9, with a tentative D call TRBD1 (5 bases). The germline V and J ends were trimmed by 4 bases and 10 bases, with 15 bases remaining between them. Germline values: CDR1 SGDLS, CDR2 YYNGEE. The CDR3 runs 13 residues. The CDR3 loop reads CASSTRPGWEQFF. CDR3 DNA: TGTGCCAGCAGCACCCGACCAGGGTGGGAGCAGTTCTTC.

The V call is TRBV27, the J call TRBJ1-1, with a weak D call TRBD1 (6 bases). The CDR3 length is 14 residues. Trimming removed 5 bases from V and 1 base from J, with 11 bases in between. The germline V gene encodes CDR1 MNHEY and CDR2 SMNVEV (reference sequence). The CDR3 bases are TGTGCCAGCAGTCAAAAGACAGGGAACACTGAAGCTTTCTTT. Protein product: CASSQKTGNTEAFF.

There are a few counts of this clonotype. The chain employs TRBV7-2 and TRBJ2-3, with 9 bases aligning to TRBD1. With V trimmed by 3 bases and J by 6 bases, 7 bases remained unmatched. Germline CDR1 is SGHTA and CDR2 is FQGNSA. This CDR3 spans 15 amino acids. The CDR3 loop is CASSLSGQGGDTQYF. In nucleotides, the CDR3 is TGTGCCAGCAGCTTGTCGGGACAGGGAGGGGATACGCAGTATTTT.

This clonotype has ten or more counts. V and J are TRBV7-6 and TRBJ2-7, with 9 bases lining up with TRBD2. J was trimmed by 2 bases and V by 5 bases; bases with no gene match: 4. The length of the CDR3 is 14 residues. Germline CDR1 and CDR2: SGHVS and FNYEAQ. This CDR3 is CASSRIAGAYEQYF. The DNA of the CDR3 is TGTGCCAGCAGCCGTATAGCGGGGGCCTACGAGCAGTACTTC.

The chain is built from TRBV12-3 or TRBV12-4 and TRBJ2-2, with no clear D. V dropped 8 bases and J dropped 7 bases, with 11 bases sitting between them. This CDR3 comprises 12 residues. The CDR3: CASFPWGGELFF. CDR3 coding DNA: TGTGCCAGCTTCCCCTGGGGCGGGGAGCTGTTTTTT.

The chain links TRBV7-8 to TRBJ1-5, with no clear D. V lost 6 bases and J lost 0, with 6 bases in between. This CDR3 comprises 13 residues. CDR1 is SGHVS, CDR2 FQNEAQ, per germline. The CDR3 sequence: CASSIDSNQPQHF. Written as DNA, the CDR3 is TGTGCCAGCAGTATCGATAGCAATCAGCCCCAGCATTTT.

This clonotype was detected a few times. The chain has TRBV20-1 and TRBJ1-3; D uncertain. V shed 1 base and J shed 1 base, with 8 bases lying between them. The germline V gene has CDR1 DFQATT and CDR2 SNEGSKA (reference sequence). This CDR3 region has 14 residues. The CDR3 DNA follows: TGCAGTGCTAGAGGATTGTATTCTGGAAACACCATATATTTT. It is translated as CSARGLYSGNTIYF.

The chain uses TRBV7-7 and TRBJ1-5; D is unclear. The CDR3 has 13 residues. Trimming pared 1 base from V and 6 bases from J, leaving 7 bases between. Germline V gene sequence: CDR1 SSHAT, CDR2 FNYEAQ (reference sequence). CDR3 region: CASSLDRFQPQHF. In DNA, the CDR3 is TGTGCCAGCAGCTTAGATAGGTTTCAGCCCCAGCATTTT.

This sequence joins TRBV4-1 and TRBJ2-2, with TRBD2 matching 8 bases. Germline CDR1 is MGHRA and CDR2 is YSYEKL. The CDR3 sequence is 17 residues long. V lost 6 bases, J lost 0 bases, and 9 bases stayed unmatched. CDR3 in DNA: TGCGCCAGCAGAAAAGAGGCGGGGGGTACGAACACCGGGGAGCTGTTTTTT. It translates to CASRKEAGGTNTGELFF.

The rearrangement joins TRBV20-1 to TRBJ1-2; TRBD1 agrees at 7 bases. Germline loops: CDR1 DFQATT, CDR2 SNEGSKA (reference sequence). The CDR3 consists of 14 residues. Germline trimming cut 6 bases from V and 2 bases from J; bases unmatched to any gene: 9. The CDR3: CSAASPGGNYGYTF. For the CDR3, the DNA is TGCAGTGCCGCAAGTCCAGGGGGAAACTATGGCTACACCTTC.

The genes are TRBV12-5 and TRBJ1-5; 9 bases are shared with TRBD1. The CDR3 is 15 residues long. V gave up 3 bases and J gave up 6 bases; unmatched junction bases: 6. Looked up from germline, CDR1 is LGHNT and CDR2 is FRNRAP. This CDR3 reads CASGFGTGQAQPQHF. The CDR3 DNA reads TGTGCTAGTGGTTTTGGGACAGGGCAGGCTCAGCCCCAGCATTTT. The entire variable domain, with the rest obtained from reference TRBV12-5 and TRBJ1-5, is as follows: DARVTQTPRHKVTEMGQEVTMRCQPILGHNTVFWYRQTMMQGLELLAYFRNRAPLDDSGMPKDRFSAEMPDATLATLKIQPSEPRDSAVYFCASGFGTGQAQPQHFGDGTRLSIL.

This clonotype was seen a few times. The chain couples TRBV20-1 to TRBJ2-3, with D possibly being TRBD1 or TRBD2 (5 bases each). The CDR3 contains 16 residues. V was clipped by 1 base and J by 2 bases, with 16 bases between them. Germline-derived CDR1 and CDR2 are DFQATT and SNEGSKA (reference sequence). Here the CDR3 DNA reads TGCAGTGCTAGAGTCCCCGGGACGGCTATCACAGATACGCAGTATTTT. Translation gives CSARVPGTAITDTQYF.

This clonotype was seen a handful of times. The rearrangement joins TRBV2 to TRBJ1-1; 7 nucleotides align to TRBD1. Germline-derived CDR1 and CDR2 are SNHLY and FYNNEI. V was pared by 0 bases and J by 6 bases, with 4 bases of the junction left unmatched. The length of the CDR3 is 14 residues. The CDR3 nucleotides are TGTGCCAGCAGTGAAGCCGAAGGGGGCCCTGAAGCTTTCTTT. It codes for CASSEAEGGPEAFF.

The rearrangement uses TRBV5-1 and TRBJ2-3; weak D call: TRBD1 (7 bases). CDR3 size: 15 residues. Germline V gene lookup returns CDR1 SGHRS and CDR2 YFSETQ. V lost 4 bases to trimming and J lost 5 bases, with 17 bases between them. CDR3 protein: CASSHNQGGGDTQYF. The CDR3 region has the DNA TGCGCCAGCAGCCACAACCAGGGGGGTGGAGATACGCAGTATTTT.

This clonotype was observed a few times. The chain uses TRBV7-2 and TRBJ2-7, with D perhaps matching TRBD2 (7 bases). V lost 1 base and J lost 2, with 12 bases in between. This CDR3 has 15 residues. CDR1 SGHTA and CDR2 FQGNSA come from the germline V gene. This CDR3 is CASSLGGGPAYEQYF. The CDR3 DNA reads TGTGCCAGCAGCTTAGGGGGGGGGCCCGCCTACGAGCAGTACTTC.

There are a few counts of this clonotype. The V gene is TRBV6-5, the J gene TRBJ1-1, with a weak D call TRBD1 (5 bases). There are 13 residues in the CDR3. From germline, CDR1 is MNHEY and CDR2 SVGAGI. Trimming took 2 bases from V and 5 from J, leaving 9 bases between them. The DNA of the CDR3 is TGTGCCAGCAGTTACGGGGGAGGGACTGAAGCTTTCTTT. Translation: CASSYGGGTEAFF.